This T cell receptor (beta chain) was recovered during a study of Ad26.COV2.S vaccination and SARS-CoV-2 variants. As to this clone: The antigen is undetermined.

Sequencing was performed with immunoSEQ multiplex PCR; in TCRdb, only in-frame clones are kept and a portion is missing. In the table there are fewer than 400,000 clones, about 88% of which are singletons. CDR3 length: 16 residues. The germline V gene has CDR1 SNHLY and CDR2 FYNNEI. Trimming pared 3 bases from V and 1 base from J, leaving 15 bases between. Regarding the study as a whole: Similar non-spike TCR breadth was observed in recipients of vaccine and of placebo.

Specified treatment: over 15 received Ad26.COV2.S at low or high dose, single or two shots; a few received placebo; per-sample allocation not given. Day 63 after the first injection of vaccine or placebo was the sampling time. This vaccine is an Ad26 vector that expresses the Wuhan-strain SARS-CoV-2 spike. This specimen consisted of peripheral blood, obtained in a trial of Ad26.COV2.S vaccine versus placebo. This TCR derives from a person aged 18-65 years who received the Ad26.COV2.S COVID-19 vaccine or a placebo. The rearrangement uses TRBV2 and TRBJ1-2; no clear D. CDR3 sequence (DNA): TGTGCCAGCAGTGAGCCCGGCCGGGGAATTAACTATGGCTACACCTTC. Its translation: CASSEPGRGINYGYTF.